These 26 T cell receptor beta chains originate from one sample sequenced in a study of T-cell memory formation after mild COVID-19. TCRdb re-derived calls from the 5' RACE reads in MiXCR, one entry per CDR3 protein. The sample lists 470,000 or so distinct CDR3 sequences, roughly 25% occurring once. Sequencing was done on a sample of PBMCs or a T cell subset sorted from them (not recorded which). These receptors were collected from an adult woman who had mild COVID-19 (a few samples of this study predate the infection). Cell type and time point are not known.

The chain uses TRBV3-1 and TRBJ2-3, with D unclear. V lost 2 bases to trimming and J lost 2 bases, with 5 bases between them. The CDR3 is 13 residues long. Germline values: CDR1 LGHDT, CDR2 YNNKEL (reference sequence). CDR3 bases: TGTGCCAGCAGCCAACTGGTCACAGATACGCAGTATTTT. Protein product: CASSQLVTDTQYF.

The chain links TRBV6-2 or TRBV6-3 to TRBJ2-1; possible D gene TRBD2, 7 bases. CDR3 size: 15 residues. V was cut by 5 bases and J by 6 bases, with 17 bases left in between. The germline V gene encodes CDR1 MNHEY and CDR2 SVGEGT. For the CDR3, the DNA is TGTGCCAGCAGTCAAGGGGGGGAGGGAGGCAATGAGCAGTTCTTC. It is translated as CASSQGGEGGNEQFF.

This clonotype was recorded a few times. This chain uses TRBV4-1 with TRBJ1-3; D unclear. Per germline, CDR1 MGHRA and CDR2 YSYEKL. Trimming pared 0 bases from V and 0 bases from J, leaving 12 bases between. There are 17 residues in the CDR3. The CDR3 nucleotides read TGCGCCAGCAGCCAAGAGCCCCCGCTATACTCTGGAAACACCATATATTTT. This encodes CASSQEPPLYSGNTIYF.

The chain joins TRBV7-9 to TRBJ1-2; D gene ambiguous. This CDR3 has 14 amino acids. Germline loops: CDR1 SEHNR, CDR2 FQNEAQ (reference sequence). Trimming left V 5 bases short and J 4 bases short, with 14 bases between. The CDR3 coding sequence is TGTGCCAGCAGCCCCACCCAGTTCGTCTATGGCTACACCTTC. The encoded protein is CASSPTQFVYGYTF.

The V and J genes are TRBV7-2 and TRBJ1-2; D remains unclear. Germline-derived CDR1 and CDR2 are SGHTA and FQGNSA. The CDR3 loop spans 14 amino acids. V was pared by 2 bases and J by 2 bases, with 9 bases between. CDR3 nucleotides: TGTGCCAGCAGCTTATCAGACTTAAACTATGGCTACACCTTC. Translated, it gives CASSLSDLNYGYTF.

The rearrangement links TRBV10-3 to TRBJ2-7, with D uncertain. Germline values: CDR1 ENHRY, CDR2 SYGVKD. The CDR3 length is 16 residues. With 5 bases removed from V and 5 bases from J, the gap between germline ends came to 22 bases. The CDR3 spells CAISSPSVPGWDEQYF. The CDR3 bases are TGTGCCATCAGTTCACCTTCGGTCCCGGGCTGGGACGAGCAGTACTTC.

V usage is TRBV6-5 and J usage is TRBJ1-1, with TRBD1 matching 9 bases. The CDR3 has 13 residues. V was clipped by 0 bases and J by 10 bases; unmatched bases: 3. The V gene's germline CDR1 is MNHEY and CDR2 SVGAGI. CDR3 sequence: CASSYSQGAGAFF. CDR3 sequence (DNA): TGTGCCAGCAGTTACTCACAGGGGGCTGGAGCTTTCTTT.

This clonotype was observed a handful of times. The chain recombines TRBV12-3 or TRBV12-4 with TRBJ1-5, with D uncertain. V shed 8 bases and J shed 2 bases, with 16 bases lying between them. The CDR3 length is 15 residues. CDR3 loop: CASSGAMRGNQPQHF. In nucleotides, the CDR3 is TGTGCCAGCTCGGGTGCGATGAGGGGCAATCAGCCCCAGCATTTT.

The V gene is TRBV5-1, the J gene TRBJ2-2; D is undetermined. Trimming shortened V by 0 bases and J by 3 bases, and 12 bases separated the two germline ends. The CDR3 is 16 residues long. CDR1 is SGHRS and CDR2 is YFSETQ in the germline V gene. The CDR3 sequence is CASSLAVGAYTGELFF. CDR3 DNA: TGCGCCAGCAGCTTGGCGGTTGGAGCCTACACCGGGGAGCTGTTTTTT.

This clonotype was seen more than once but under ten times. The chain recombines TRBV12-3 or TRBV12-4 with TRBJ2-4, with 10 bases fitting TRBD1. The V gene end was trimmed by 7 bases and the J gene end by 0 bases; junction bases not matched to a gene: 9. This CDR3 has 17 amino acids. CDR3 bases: TGTGCCAGCACCTCCAGGACAGGGGGGCTAGCCAAAAACATTCAGTACTTC. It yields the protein CASTSRTGGLAKNIQYF.

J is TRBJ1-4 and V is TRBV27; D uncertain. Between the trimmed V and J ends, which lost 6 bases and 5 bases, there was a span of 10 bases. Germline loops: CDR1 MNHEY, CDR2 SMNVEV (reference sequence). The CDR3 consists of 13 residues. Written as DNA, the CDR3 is TGTGCCAGCAGCCGACGCCAGAATGAAAAACTGTTTTTT. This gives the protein CASSRRQNEKLFF.

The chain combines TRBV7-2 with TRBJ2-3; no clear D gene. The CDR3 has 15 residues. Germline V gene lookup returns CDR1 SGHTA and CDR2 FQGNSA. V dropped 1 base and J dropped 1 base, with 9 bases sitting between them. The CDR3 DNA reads TGTGCCAGCAGCTTAGGACCATTCCGCACAGATACGCAGTATTTT. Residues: CASSLGPFRTDTQYF.

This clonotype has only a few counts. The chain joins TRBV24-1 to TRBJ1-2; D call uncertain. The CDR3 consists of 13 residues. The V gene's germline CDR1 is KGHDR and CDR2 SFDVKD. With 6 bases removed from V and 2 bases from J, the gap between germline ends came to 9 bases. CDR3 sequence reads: CATSTELNYGYTF. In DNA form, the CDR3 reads TGTGCCACCAGTACAGAACTCAACTATGGCTACACCTTC.

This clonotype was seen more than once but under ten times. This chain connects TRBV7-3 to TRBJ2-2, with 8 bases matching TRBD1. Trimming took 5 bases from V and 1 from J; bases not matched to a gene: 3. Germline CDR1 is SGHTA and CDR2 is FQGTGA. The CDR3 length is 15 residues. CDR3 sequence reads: CASSVDRVNTGELFF. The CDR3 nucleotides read TGTGCCAGCAGCGTGGACAGGGTGAACACCGGGGAGCTGTTTTTT.

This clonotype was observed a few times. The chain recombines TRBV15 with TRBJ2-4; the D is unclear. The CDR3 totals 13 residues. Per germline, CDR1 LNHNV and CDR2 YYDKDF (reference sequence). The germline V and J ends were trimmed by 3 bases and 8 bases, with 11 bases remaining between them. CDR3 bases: TGTGCCACCAGCAGTCAGCCGGGTGACATTCAGTACTTC. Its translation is CATSSQPGDIQYF.

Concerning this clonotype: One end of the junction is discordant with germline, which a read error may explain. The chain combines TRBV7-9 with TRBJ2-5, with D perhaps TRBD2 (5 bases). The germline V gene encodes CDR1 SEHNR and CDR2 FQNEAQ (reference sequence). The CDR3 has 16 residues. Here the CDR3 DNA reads TGTGCCAGCAGCTTAGCGAGGGTAGCGCCTGTTGAGACCAAGTACTTC. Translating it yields CASSLARVAPVETKYF.

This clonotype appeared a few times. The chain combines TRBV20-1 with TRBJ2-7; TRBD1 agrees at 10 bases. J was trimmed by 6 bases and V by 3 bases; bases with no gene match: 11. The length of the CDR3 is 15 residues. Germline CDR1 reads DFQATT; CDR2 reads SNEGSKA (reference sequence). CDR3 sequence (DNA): TGCAGTGCTAGTTTTCGGGGACAGGGGTGGTCCGAGCAGTACTTC. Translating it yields CSASFRGQGWSEQYF.

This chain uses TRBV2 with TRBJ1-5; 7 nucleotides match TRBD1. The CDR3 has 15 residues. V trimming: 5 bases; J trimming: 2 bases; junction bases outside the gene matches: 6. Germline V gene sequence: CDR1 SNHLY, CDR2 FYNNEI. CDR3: CASSLTGIGNQPQHF. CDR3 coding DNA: TGTGCCAGCAGTTTGACAGGGATCGGCAATCAGCCCCAGCATTTT.

The CDR3 coding sequence is TGTGCCAGCACCGGACTAGCGGGAGGGCCTCAAGCAAGGAATGAGCAGTTCTTC. Its translation: CASTGLAGGPQARNEQFF. The gene calls are TRBV2 and TRBJ2-1; TRBD2 matches at 15 bases. Trimming took 7 bases from V and 7 from J; bases not matched to a gene: 14. The germline V gene has CDR1 SNHLY and CDR2 FYNNEI. This CDR3 is built from 18 residues. The variable domain in full, completed from reference TRBV2 and TRBJ2-1, reads EPEVTQTPSHQVTQMGQEVILRCVPISNHLYFYWYRQILGQKVEFLVSFYNNEISEKSEIFDDQFSVERPDGSNFTLKIRSTKLEDSAMYFCASTGLAGGPQARNEQFFGPGTRLTVL.

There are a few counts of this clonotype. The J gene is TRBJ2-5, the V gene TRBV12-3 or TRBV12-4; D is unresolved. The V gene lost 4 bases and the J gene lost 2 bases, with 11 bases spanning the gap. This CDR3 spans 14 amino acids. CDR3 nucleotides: TGTGCCAGCAGTTCGCCTGTAGGGCAAGAGACCCAGTACTTC. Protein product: CASSSPVGQETQYF.

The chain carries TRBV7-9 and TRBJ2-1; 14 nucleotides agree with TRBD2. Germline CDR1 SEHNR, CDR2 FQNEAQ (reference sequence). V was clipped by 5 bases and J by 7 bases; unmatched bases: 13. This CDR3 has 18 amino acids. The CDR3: CASSTPGLAGAGRNEQFF. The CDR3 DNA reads TGTGCCAGCAGCACTCCGGGACTAGCGGGAGCCGGGCGAAATGAGCAGTTCTTC.

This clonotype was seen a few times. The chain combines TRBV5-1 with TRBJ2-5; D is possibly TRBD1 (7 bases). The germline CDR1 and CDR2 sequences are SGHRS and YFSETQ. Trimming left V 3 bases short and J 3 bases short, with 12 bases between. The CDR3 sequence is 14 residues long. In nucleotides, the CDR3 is TGCGCCAGCAGCTCGGGGGACAGCGAAGAGACCCAGTACTTC. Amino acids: CASSSGDSEETQYF.

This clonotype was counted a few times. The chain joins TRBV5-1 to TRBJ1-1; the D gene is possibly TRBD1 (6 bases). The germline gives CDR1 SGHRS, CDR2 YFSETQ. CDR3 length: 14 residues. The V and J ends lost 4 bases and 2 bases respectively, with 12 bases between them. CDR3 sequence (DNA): TGCGCCAGCAGCCTTGACAGGCGAAACACTGAAGCTTTCTTT. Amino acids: CASSLDRRNTEAFF.

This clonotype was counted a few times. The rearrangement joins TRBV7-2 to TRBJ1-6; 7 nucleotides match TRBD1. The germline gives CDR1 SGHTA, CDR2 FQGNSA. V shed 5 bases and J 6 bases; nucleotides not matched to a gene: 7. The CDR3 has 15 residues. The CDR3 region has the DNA TGTGCCAGCAGCGTCGGACAGGTCCTTAATTCACCCCTCCACTTT. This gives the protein CASSVGQVLNSPLHF.

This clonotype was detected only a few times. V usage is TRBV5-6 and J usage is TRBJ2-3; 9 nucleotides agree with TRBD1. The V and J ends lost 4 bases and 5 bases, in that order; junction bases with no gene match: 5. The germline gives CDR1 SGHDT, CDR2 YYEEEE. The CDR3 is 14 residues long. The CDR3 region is CASSLGTGRDTQYF. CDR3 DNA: TGTGCCAGCAGCCTCGGGACAGGGAGAGATACGCAGTATTTT.

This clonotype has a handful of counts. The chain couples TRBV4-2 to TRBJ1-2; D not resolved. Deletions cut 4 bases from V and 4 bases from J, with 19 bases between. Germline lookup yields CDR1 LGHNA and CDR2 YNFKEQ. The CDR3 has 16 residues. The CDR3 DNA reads TGTGCCAGCAGCCTCGATGGGAACCTTCTCGGCTATGGCTACACCTTC. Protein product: CASSLDGNLLGYGYTF.